Each of the 19 T cell receptor beta chains below was sequenced from the same sample in a study of Graves' ophthalmopathy and Graves' hyperthyroidism. The authors amplified TCR beta CDR3 regions from RNA transcripts. Second-round multiplex PCR came after first-round RT-PCR with HTBI primers. TCRdb re-called the multiplex PCR reads with MiXCR, one entry per CDR3 protein. Of about half a million distinct CDR3 sequences listed, around 14% are singletons. The sample comprised blood. These receptors were collected from a woman in her 30s with Graves' ophthalmopathy.

This clonotype was recorded many times. The chain joins TRBV19 to TRBJ1-5; D uncertain. This CDR3 has 15 residues. CDR1 and CDR2 (germline): LNHDA, SQIVND (reference sequence). The V end was cut by 10 bases, the J end by 2 bases, with 18 bases between. CDR3 sequence (DNA): TGTGCCACCCGCCTAGAGGGAATGGGCAATCAGCCCCAGCATTTT. Its protein product is CATRLEGMGNQPQHF.

The rearrangement links TRBV6-2 or TRBV6-3 to TRBJ2-5; 14 positions agree with TRBD2. Trimming removed 4 bases from V and 5 bases from J; junction bases left unmatched: 6. The germline V gene has CDR1 MNHEY and CDR2 SVGEGT. The CDR3 runs to 16 residues. CDR3 amino acids: CASSSTSGGARETQYF. As DNA, the CDR3 is TGTGCCAGCAGTTCGACTAGCGGGGGGGCCCGGGAGACCCAGTACTTC.

Concerning this clonotype itself: This clone may be a read error of a much larger clone one base away. The final CDR3 position lacks the conserved phenylalanine or tryptophan, pointing to a likely read error. The chain carries TRBV7-3 and TRBJ1-5; D is uncertain. Germline values: CDR1 SGHTA, CDR2 FQGTGA. V was cut by 5 bases and J by 3 bases, with 14 bases left in between. This CDR3 region has 15 residues. DNA for the CDR3: TGTGCCAGCAGCCCCCCCGCGGGCAACAATCAGCCCCAGCATTTG. Encoded protein: CASSPPAGNNQPQHL.

This clonotype appeared a few times. V gene TRBV2 combines with J gene TRBJ1-5; D may be TRBD1 (6 bases). V was pared by 4 bases and J by 3 bases, with 22 bases between. Germline CDR1 is SNHLY and CDR2 is FYNNEI. This CDR3 region has 18 residues. For the CDR3, the DNA is TGTGCCAGCAGTGCCCGAGGAACAGGGTTAATTATCAATCAGCCCCAGCATTTT. Translating it yields CASSARGTGLIINQPQHF.

This sequence joins TRBV20-1 and TRBJ1-5, with D unclear. From germline, CDR1 is DFQATT and CDR2 SNEGSKA (reference sequence). V lost 6 bases to trimming and J lost 2 bases, with 17 bases between them. The CDR3 contains 15 residues. CDR3 sequence (DNA): TGCAGTGCAAGACGTTTTCCCGAGGGCAATCAGCCCCAGCATTTT. Residues: CSARRFPEGNQPQHF.

This clonotype was counted at least ten times. The chain is built from TRBV5-1 and TRBJ1-1; 7 bases map to TRBD1. Germline V lookup: CDR1 SGHRS, CDR2 YFSETQ. J lost 8 bases, V lost 4 bases, and 8 bases had no gene match. This CDR3 comprises 13 residues. In DNA, the CDR3 is TGCGCCAGCAGCCCCCGACAGGGATCGGAAGCTTTCTTT. It is translated as CASSPRQGSEAFF. Variable domain in full (rest from reference TRBV5-1 and TRBJ1-1): KAGVTQTPRYLIKTRGQQVTLSCSPISGHRSVSWYQQTPGQGLQFLFEYFSETQRNKGNFPGRFSGRQFSNSRSEMNVSTLELGDSALYLCASSPRQGSEAFFGQGTRLTVV.

This clonotype was recorded many times. In DNA, the CDR3 is TGTGCCAGCAGTCGAGTGGGGGCTGGGGCCAACGTCCTGACTTTC. Translated: CASSRVGAGANVLTF. The chain has TRBV28 and TRBJ2-6; D possibly uses TRBD1 or TRBD2 (5 bases each). CDR3 size: 15 residues. V was clipped by 5 bases and J by 2 bases, with 10 bases between them. CDR1 MDHEN and CDR2 SYDVKM come from the germline V gene.

This clonotype was observed many times. The chain recombines TRBV27 with TRBJ2-7; D possibly corresponds to TRBD2 (6 bases). The V gene's germline CDR1 is MNHEY and CDR2 SMNVEV (reference sequence). Trimming stripped 8 bases from V and 7 bases from J, with 21 bases between. This CDR3 contains 14 residues. The CDR3 sequence: CASATWRDRNEQYF. CDR3 bases: TGTGCCAGCGCGACTTGGCGGGACCGTAATGAGCAGTACTTC.

There are many counts of this clonotype. J is TRBJ2-7 and V is TRBV7-3, with a tentative D call TRBD2 (7 bases). V was trimmed by 0 bases and J by 3 bases, leaving 12 bases between them. This CDR3 spans 15 amino acids. The germline V gene has CDR1 SGHTA and CDR2 FQGTGA. This CDR3 reads CASSLTGGDGYEQYF. Here the CDR3 DNA reads TGTGCCAGCAGCTTAACAGGGGGGGATGGCTACGAGCAGTACTTC.

This clonotype showed up many times. The rearrangement links TRBV12-3 or TRBV12-4 to TRBJ2-5; D may be TRBD2 (6 bases). The CDR3 totals 13 residues. V gave up 3 bases and J gave up 5 bases, with 10 bases separating them. Here the CDR3 reads CASSFAGTETQYF. The DNA of the CDR3 is TGTGCCAGCAGTTTCGCGGGGACCGAGACCCAGTACTTC.

There are many counts of this clonotype. The chain carries TRBV9 and TRBJ2-4; D assignment may be TRBD1 or TRBD2 (7 bases each). Trimming removed 4 bases at V and 7 bases at J, with 15 bases between. The CDR3 sequence is 14 residues long. Germline V gives CDR1 SGDLS, CDR2 YYNGEE. In DNA form, the CDR3 reads TGTGCCAGCAGCCCCAGGGGGGGGATGAACATTCAGTACTTC. Amino acid sequence: CASSPRGGMNIQYF.

This clonotype was seen repeatedly, ten times or more. The chain carries TRBV6-1 and TRBJ2-7; the match to TRBD2 covers 8 bases. Germline lookup yields CDR1 MNHNS and CDR2 SASEGT. The CDR3 totals 13 residues. V dropped 6 bases and J dropped 0; count of bases not matched to a gene: 1. The chain's CDR3 is CASRSGSSYEQYF. CDR3 DNA: TGTGCCAGCAGGAGCGGGAGCTCCTACGAGCAGTACTTC.

The genes are TRBV7-2 and TRBJ1-5, with TRBD1 matching over 12 bases. After removal of 5 bases from V and 5 bases from J, the junction contained 4 bases not matched to a gene. The CDR3 sequence is 15 residues long. Germline V lookup: CDR1 SGHTA, CDR2 FQGNSA. DNA of the CDR3: TGTGCCAGCAGCCCGGGACAGGGGGCGCATCAGCCCCAGCATTTT. This translates into CASSPGQGAHQPQHF.

This clonotype occurred many times. This chain links TRBV12-3 or TRBV12-4 with TRBJ1-5; 7 bases map to TRBD1. The CDR3 loop spans 17 amino acids. The J segment lost 0 bases and the V segment lost 5 bases, leaving 10 bases of the junction unmatched. CDR3 loop: CASSPRGGKYSNQPQHF. As DNA, the CDR3 is TGTGCCAGCAGTCCCAGGGGGGGCAAATATAGCAATCAGCCCCAGCATTTT.

The table lists this clonotype with many counts. The chain has TRBV12-3 or TRBV12-4 and TRBJ1-2, with D possibly matching TRBD1 (6 bases). Trimming took 2 bases from V and 6 from J, leaving 10 bases between them. CDR3 length: 13 amino acids. The CDR3 here is CASSLIQGHGYTF. Written as DNA, the CDR3 is TGTGCCAGCAGTTTAATCCAGGGGCATGGCTACACCTTC.

This clonotype was seen at least ten times. The chain links TRBV27 to TRBJ2-4, with D possibly matching TRBD2 (6 bases). V gave up 6 bases and J gave up 9 bases, with 12 bases separating them. The CDR3 runs to 12 residues. Germline V gene data show CDR1 as MNHEY and CDR2 as SMNVEV (reference sequence). The CDR3 region is CASSPNGGIQYF. CDR3 DNA: TGTGCCAGCAGCCCCAACGGGGGCATTCAGTACTTC.

This clonotype was detected only a few times. CDR3 DNA: TGTGCCAGCAGCTCCCTAGCCCTCTCCTACACCGGGGAGCTGTTTTTT. Its protein product is CASSSLALSYTGELFF. V gene TRBV7-8 combines with J gene TRBJ2-2, with TRBD2 as a possible D gene (5 bases). V dropped 4 bases and J dropped 3 bases, with 15 bases sitting between them. The CDR3 spans 16 residues. Germline V lookup: CDR1 SGHVS, CDR2 FQNEAQ.

This clonotype was seen ten or more times. The rearrangement joins TRBV9 to TRBJ1-2; 7 bases match TRBD1. From germline, CDR1 is SGDLS and CDR2 YYNGEE. The junction had 4 bases not matched to a gene; V was cut back by 8 bases and J by 3 bases. The length of the CDR3 is 12 residues. The DNA for the CDR3 is TGTGCCAGTCAGGGGGGGTACTATGGCTACACCTTC. As protein: CASQGGYYGYTF. The complete variable domain, with remaining parts taken from reference TRBV9 and TRBJ1-2, reads DSGVTQTPKHLITATGQRVTLRCSPRSGDLSVYWYQQSLDQGLQFLIQYYNGEERAKGNILERFSAQQFPDLHSELNLSSLELGDSALYFCASQGGYYGYTFGSGTRLTVV.

This clonotype was picked up many times. The V and J genes are TRBV6-4 and TRBJ1-6, with D unresolved. V was clipped by 5 bases and J by 7 bases, with 12 bases between them. Per germline, CDR1 MRHNA and CDR2 SNTAGT. The CDR3 runs to 14 residues. CDR3 DNA: TGTGCCAGCAGTCCTTGGACGGGCAATTCACCCCTCCACTTT. Encoded protein: CASSPWTGNSPLHF.